The source of this T cell receptor (beta chain) is a study of PD-1 blockade in classical Hodgkin lymphoma. Study overall: Nivolumab dosed at 3 mg/kg went to patients intravenously every 2 weeks.

Specified time point: cycle 4 day 1 (C4D1), after five to seven weeks of nivolumab. All patients experienced relapse after autologous stem cell transplantation, and brentuximab vedotin exposure was variable. Researchers used magnetic negative selection to pull out pure CD4+ T cells from thawed PBMCs. Study-level points and caveats: Lower baseline TCR diversity was reported for newly diagnosed patients than for healthy donors.

Clones were read by immunoSEQ multiplex PCR, and TCRdb kept only the in-frame ones, dropping some. The table has about 27,000 clones, roughly 85% seen once; the top ten hold about 2.4%. Concerning this clone: The antigen is undetermined.

V shed 5 bases and J shed 1 base, with 14 bases lying between them. Looked up from germline, CDR1 is MNHEY and CDR2 is SMNVEV (reference sequence). The CDR3 is 15 residues long. The receptor's source is a human donor with classical Hodgkin lymphoma. V gene TRBV27 combines with J gene TRBJ1-1; D is unclear. The specimen was CD4+ T cells from blood, collected before the fourth cycle of nivolumab. In nucleotides, the CDR3 is TGTGCCAGCAGTCCTACTAGACGGGGGAACACTGAAGCTTTCTTT. It yields the protein CASSPTRRGNTEAFF.